This T cell receptor (beta chain) was recovered during a study of T cell repertoires in cytomegalovirus infection. Study background: TCR beta signatures that were public indicated CMV infection and matching HLA type. Whole-study findings and limits: The ex vivo response showed dominance by HLA-C-restricted CMV-specific TCR beta clonotypes.

TCRdb itself ran the reads through MiXCR, one entry per CDR3 protein. The table records more than 350,000 distinct CDR3 sequences, approximately 30% of them present only once. Unmatched junction bases numbered 6, after V lost 3 bases and J lost 5 bases. Per germline, CDR1 SEHNR and CDR2 FQNEAQ (reference sequence). The CDR3 sequence is 15 residues long. Regarding this clonotype: Its specificity is not known.

The material sequenced was PBMCs. J is TRBJ2-1 and V is TRBV7-9; 8 positions agree with TRBD2. This TCR was sampled from a human donor in good health (CMV status not recorded). Some clones in this sample may be carry-over from other donors' samples. The CDR3 DNA follows: TGTGCCAGCAGCTTCCTTGCGGGGGGCCACAATGAGCAGTTCTTC. This gives the protein CASSFLAGGHNEQFF.